The rows below give T cell receptor beta chains drawn from one sample of a study of blood T cell repertoires in COVID-19. Libraries were prepared by immunoSEQ multiplex PCR; TCRdb keeps only in-frame clonotypes and omits some of them. The sample includes almost 300,000 clones, around 86% of them seen just once. Sequences were obtained from peripheral blood. The receptors were sampled from a man between 65 and 80 years old with acute or convalescent COVID-19. Both conserved end residues are part of each CDR3. A D gene is named only where the DNA matches it firmly. Expanded clones are given a class, and other clones once, few, many or no size at all.

clone_size | j_call | d_call | v_call | cdr3_nt | cdr3_aa
few | TRBJ2-5 | TRBD1 | TRBV5-1 | TGCGCCAGCAGCGGCACAGGGGTTGATCTAGAGACCCAGTACTTC | CASSGTGVDLETQYF
. | TRBJ2-7 | TRBD1 | TRBV28 | TGTGCCAGCAGTCACCCGACAGGGGGCGGCGAGCAGTACTTC | CASSHPTGGGEQYF
. | TRBJ1-2 | . | TRBV2 | TGTGCCAGCAGTGATAACAGGGTTAACTATGGCTACACCTTC | CASSDNRVNYGYTF
. | TRBJ2-2 | . | TRBV18 | TGTGCCAGCTCATCGCAGGGGCACACCGGGGAGCTGTTTTTT | CASSSQGHTGELFF
. | TRBJ2-5 | TRBD2 | TRBV5-4 | TGTGCCAGCAGCTATGCGGGAGAAGAGACCCAGTACTTC | CASSYAGEETQYF
once | TRBJ1-6 | . | TRBV5-6 | TGTGCCAGCAGCCGTAACGGGGACACTAATAATTCACCCCTCCACTTT | CASSRNGDTNNSPLHF
. | TRBJ2-2 | . | TRBV7-2 | TGTGCCAGCAGCCCTAGTGGTAACACCGGGGAGCTGTTTTTT | CASSPSGNTGELFF
. | TRBJ2-3 | . | TRBV6-5 | TGTGCCAGCAGGGAGACGACAGCCTATACGCAGTATTTT | CASRETTAYTQYF
. | TRBJ2-2 | . | TRBV7-2 | TGTGCCAGAACTAAAAGGTGGGGCAGACCTACCGGGGAGCTGTTTTTT | CARTKRWGRPTGELFF
. | TRBJ1-4 | . | TRBV21-1 | TGTGCCAGCAGCTCCCGTAGACAGGGGGGTTGGAAGAAACTGTTTTTT | CASSSRRQGGWKKLFF
once | TRBJ2-3 | TRBD2 | TRBV6-5 | TGTGCCAGCAGCGGGTGGGGGGGGAGGACAGATACGCAGTATTTT | CASSGWGGRTDTQYF
. | TRBJ2-7 | . | TRBV3-1/TRBV3-2 | TGTGCCAGCAGCCCGACCTCGGCGGGTAGCCACGAGCAGTACTTC | CASSPTSAGSHEQYF
. | TRBJ2-7 | . | TRBV2 | TGTGCCAGCAACCCCGGAGCAACCTACGAGCAGTACTTC | CASNPGATYEQYF
. | TRBJ1-6 | . | TRBV16 | TGTGCCAGCAGCCAATCTCTTAATTCACCCCTCCACTTT | CASSQSLNSPLHF
. | TRBJ1-4 | TRBD1 | TRBV9 | TGTGCCAGCAGCGGACAGGGGGGTAATGAAAAACTGTTTTTT | CASSGQGGNEKLFF
. | TRBJ2-3 | . | TRBV19 | TGTGCCAGTAGTACGACAGGGGACTACACAGATACGCAGTATTTT | CASSTTGDYTDTQYF